One T cell receptor (beta chain) is described in this entry. The clone's antigen remains unknown. Base qualities were left out, and no much larger clone turns up one base away. TCRbeta CDR3 regions were amplified from genomic DNA using the immunoSEQ Assay, a bias-controlled multiplex PCR. Per the source publication's procedure: The number of nucleated cells in each sample was estimated from the amplification of reference gene primers within the assay. To quantify the absolute abundance of each unique TCRbeta CDR3 rearrangement, sequence reads were collapsed and filtered. Productive Simpson clonality was computed per sample as the square root of Simpson's diversity index over productive rearrangements. Drawn from immuneACCESS, this table holds only the in-frame rearrangements with V and J called that TCRdb kept. Clones are partly lost; checked studies trace under half to an unresolved V gene and leave the rest unexplained. V and J calls and clone size are given by that table; D and trimming were obtained from the DNA. In all, the sample holds 200,000 to 250,000 clones, and about 85% of those were seen once. The ten largest clones capture around 0.97% of the sample.

The sample is drawn from a study of blood T cell repertoires in COVID-19 (dated by TCRdb to 2020 to 2021). Broadly, across the study: The collaborator samples originated in the United States, Italy and Spain and spanned the acute and convalescent phases of COVID-19. The prospective study material was composed of cDNA or gDNA derived from T cells, B-cell-depleted T cells, or PBMCs. A de-identified subject ID, COVID-19 status, age in years and sex were almost always included in the sample metadata. Subjects who had been exposed to COVID-19, were actively infected with it, or had recovered from it provided the deeply sampled blood TCRbeta repertoires that made up the dataset. HLA class I and class II types, where available, came from metadata supplied by the sample provider rather than from assay-based typing. The repertoires were made available in a free public database intended to serve as a resource for research on the immune response to SARS-CoV-2. Samples were obtained from the ongoing ImmuneRACE study (first 160 participants) and from 950 to 1,500 subjects provided by 6 global collaborators.

On the study overall, not on this receptor specifically: How much clinical and demographic metadata was included differed by source and by participant, and the metadata was provided uncurated.

CDR1 is given as LGHDT and CDR2 as YNNKEL, both from the germline V gene (reference sequence). The CDR3 contains 14 residues, cysteine and phenylalanine counted. Solely the CDR3 DNA is kept, with 42 bases framed from the first base. Trimming costs V 4 bases and J 3 bases, and their ends lie 12 bases apart. Each collaborating institution followed its own protocols to collect whole blood in K2EDTA tubes. For TCRbeta analysis, collaborator samples were shipped as frozen whole blood, as isolated PBMCs, or as DNA extracted from either sample type. The chain employs TRBV3-1 (or the pseudogene TRBV3-2) and TRBJ2-5, with the D gene call left open. The TCR sequence derives from a man aged 35 to 55 with acute or convalescent COVID-19. Sequenced: peripheral blood. The CDR3 is CASSPEKREETQYF. The base sequence is TGTGCCAGCAGCCCGGAAAAGCGAGAAGAGACCCAGTACTTC.